A selection of T cell receptor beta chains follows, all from one sample in a study of tumor-infiltrating lymphocytes in localized non-small cell lung cancer. The method was immunoSEQ multiplex PCR; TCRdb's version includes in-frame clones alone and lacks a portion of them. The top ten clones hold around a fifth of a sample with 2,500 to 3,500 clones, around 50% of them seen once. The sample consisted of uninvolved lung tissue not adjacent to the tumor. These receptors were taken from a human donor with non-small cell lung cancer. The CDR3 runs from the conserved cysteine through the conserved F or W. A D gene is named only where the DNA matches it firmly. Part of the rows lack a size; the others show once, few, many or a class for expanded clones.

v_gene: TRBV2; abundance: few; j_gene: TRBJ1-5; d_gene: NA; CDR3nt: TGTGCCAGCAAGGGGGGAGGGCGGAATCAGCCCCAGCATTTT; CDR3aa: CASKGGGRNQPQHF
v_gene: TRBV2; abundance: NA; j_gene: TRBJ2-3; d_gene: TRBD2; CDR3nt: TGTGCCAGCAGGGTAGGACTAGCGGCAGATACGCAGTATTTT; CDR3aa: CASRVGLAADTQYF
v_gene: TRBV9; abundance: NA; j_gene: TRBJ2-3; d_gene: TRBD2; CDR3nt: TGTGCCAGCAGCGTAGGGACTAGCGGGATAGATACGCAGTATTTT; CDR3aa: CASSVGTSGIDTQYF
v_gene: TRBV29-1; abundance: NA; j_gene: TRBJ2-1; d_gene: TRBD2; CDR3nt: TGCAGCGTCCTCCTGGGACTAGCGGGAATTGAAAGTAGTGAGGAGCAGTTCTTC; CDR3aa: CSVLLGLAGIESSEEQFF
v_gene: TRBV5-6; abundance: NA; j_gene: TRBJ1-1; d_gene: NA; CDR3nt: TGTGCCAGCAGCCGACAGGCTCGGGACACTGAAGCTTTCTTT; CDR3aa: CASSRQARDTEAFF
v_gene: TRBV30; abundance: few; j_gene: TRBJ2-1; d_gene: NA; CDR3nt: TGTGCCTGGAGTCTTGGGGGGGCGAGCTCCTACAATGAGCAGTTCTTC; CDR3aa: CAWSLGGASSYNEQFF
v_gene: TRBV29-1; abundance: NA; j_gene: TRBJ1-3; d_gene: TRBD1; CDR3nt: TGCAGCGTGAGGGACAGTCTCTCTGGAAACACCATATATTTT; CDR3aa: CSVRDSLSGNTIYF
v_gene: TRBV19; abundance: NA; j_gene: TRBJ2-5; d_gene: NA; CDR3nt: TGTGCCTCCACCGGGCAGGGGCAAGAGACCCAGTACTTC; CDR3aa: CASTGQGQETQYF
v_gene: TRBV15; abundance: NA; j_gene: TRBJ2-1; d_gene: NA; CDR3nt: TGTGCCACCAGCAGAGTCGGGACGTACAATGAGCAGTTCTTC; CDR3aa: CATSRVGTYNEQFF
v_gene: TRBV29-1; abundance: NA; j_gene: TRBJ2-1; d_gene: TRBD1; CDR3nt: TGCAGCGTTGAGCCCGGTGACAGGGAGTCCTACAATGAGCAGTTCTTC; CDR3aa: CSVEPGDRESYNEQFF
v_gene: TRBV27; abundance: NA; j_gene: TRBJ1-2; d_gene: NA; CDR3nt: TGTGCCAGCAGTTTTACCCCCAGGGGCGCATTATATGGCTACACCTTC; CDR3aa: CASSFTPRGALYGYTF
v_gene: TRBV4-3; abundance: few; j_gene: TRBJ2-3; d_gene: NA; CDR3nt: TGCGCCAGCAGCCAAGAGGCTGGCGGCACCACAGATACGCAGTATTTT; CDR3aa: CASSQEAGGTTDTQYF
v_gene: TRBV5-1; abundance: NA; j_gene: TRBJ2-6; d_gene: NA; CDR3nt: TGCGCCAGCAGCGCTATACCGGGCTCTGGGGCCAACGTCCTGACTTTC; CDR3aa: CASSAIPGSGANVLTF
v_gene: TRBV5-1; abundance: NA; j_gene: TRBJ1-5; d_gene: NA; CDR3nt: TGCGCCAGCAGCTTGTCGGCCTCCTCCAGCAATCAGCCCCAGCATTTT; CDR3aa: CASSLSASSSNQPQHF
v_gene: TRBV30; abundance: NA; j_gene: TRBJ2-1; d_gene: NA; CDR3nt: TGTGCCTGGAGTATGCAGGGGGGAGCCGATGAGCAGTTCTTC; CDR3aa: CAWSMQGGADEQFF
v_gene: TRBV27; abundance: NA; j_gene: TRBJ2-7; d_gene: TRBD1; CDR3nt: TGTGCCAGCAGTCGATGGGACAGATCTATAGAGCAGTACTTC; CDR3aa: CASSRWDRSIEQYF
v_gene: TRBV9; abundance: NA; j_gene: TRBJ2-2; d_gene: TRBD2; CDR3nt: TGTGCCAGCAGCGTAGGAAGCGGGATGGCCGGGGAGCTGTTTTTT; CDR3aa: CASSVGSGMAGELFF
v_gene: TRBV5-6; abundance: few; j_gene: TRBJ2-5; d_gene: NA; CDR3nt: TGTGCCAGCAGCTTGGTGGGGGAGACCCAGTACTTC; CDR3aa: CASSLVGETQYF
v_gene: TRBV30; abundance: NA; j_gene: TRBJ2-1; d_gene: NA; CDR3nt: TGTGCCTGGAGTCCAGGACGGCAAGACAATGAGCAGTTCTTC; CDR3aa: CAWSPGRQDNEQFF
v_gene: TRBV27; abundance: NA; j_gene: TRBJ1-2; d_gene: TRBD1; CDR3nt: TGTGCCAGCAGGGGTACTGCAGGGGGCCGGGGCTACACCTTC; CDR3aa: CASRGTAGGRGYTF
v_gene: TRBV27; abundance: NA; j_gene: TRBJ2-7; d_gene: NA; CDR3nt: TGTGCCAGCAGTTTCCAGGACAAGTACGAGCAGTACTTC; CDR3aa: CASSFQDKYEQYF
v_gene: TRBV20-1; abundance: few; j_gene: TRBJ2-3; d_gene: NA; CDR3nt: TGCAGTGCTAGTAAGCGTCACACGCAGTATTTT; CDR3aa: CSASKRHTQYF
v_gene: TRBV9; abundance: NA; j_gene: TRBJ1-2; d_gene: TRBD1; CDR3nt: TGTGCCAGCAGCGTAGGGGGACAGGGGGCTTATGGCTACACCTTC; CDR3aa: CASSVGGQGAYGYTF
v_gene: TRBV7-2; abundance: NA; j_gene: TRBJ2-5; d_gene: NA; CDR3nt: TGTGCCAGCCAGCGGAGCACCACCCAAGAGACCCAGTACTTC; CDR3aa: CASQRSTTQETQYF
v_gene: TRBV30; abundance: NA; j_gene: TRBJ2-2; d_gene: TRBD2; CDR3nt: TGTGCCTGGACCACCCGCGGGGGGGTAAGCGGGGAGCTGTTTTTT; CDR3aa: CAWTTRGGVSGELFF
v_gene: TRBV11-2; abundance: NA; j_gene: TRBJ2-1; d_gene: NA; CDR3nt: TGTGCCAGCAGCTTAGATAGCGTCAATGAGCAGTTCTTC; CDR3aa: CASSLDSVNEQFF
v_gene: TRBV19; abundance: NA; j_gene: TRBJ1-1; d_gene: NA; CDR3nt: TGTGCCAGTAGTATGCAGATGAACACTGAAGCTTTCTTT; CDR3aa: CASSMQMNTEAFF
v_gene: TRBV6-5; abundance: NA; j_gene: TRBJ1-1; d_gene: NA; CDR3nt: TGTGCCAGCATCCAATCGGCGGGGAACACTGAAGCTTTCTTT; CDR3aa: CASIQSAGNTEAFF
v_gene: TRBV5-1; abundance: few; j_gene: TRBJ2-2; d_gene: NA; CDR3nt: TGCGCCAGCAGCTTGAATGGGATCGGGAACACCGGGGAGCTGTTTTTT; CDR3aa: CASSLNGIGNTGELFF
v_gene: TRBV30; abundance: NA; j_gene: TRBJ2-1; d_gene: TRBD2; CDR3nt: TGTGCCTGGAATCGGGGGAGGGCAGGCAATGAGCAGTTCTTC; CDR3aa: CAWNRGRAGNEQFF
v_gene: TRBV19; abundance: NA; j_gene: TRBJ2-5; d_gene: NA; CDR3nt: TGTGCCAGTAGTATACGAGCGAGGGGGGTCGGAGAGACCCAGTACTTC; CDR3aa: CASSIRARGVGETQYF
v_gene: TRBV7-9; abundance: NA; j_gene: TRBJ1-4; d_gene: NA; CDR3nt: TGTGCCAGCAGCTTAGCGACGGTTAATGAAAAACTGTTTTTT; CDR3aa: CASSLATVNEKLFF
v_gene: TRBV30; abundance: NA; j_gene: TRBJ2-2; d_gene: NA; CDR3nt: TGTGCCTGGATCTTGCATTCGAACACCGGGGAGCTGTTTTTT; CDR3aa: CAWILHSNTGELFF
v_gene: TRBV29-1; abundance: NA; j_gene: TRBJ2-1; d_gene: TRBD2; CDR3nt: TGCAGCGTAGCCGGGACTAGCGTCTACAATGAGCAGTTCTTC; CDR3aa: CSVAGTSVYNEQFF
v_gene: TRBV6-5; abundance: few; j_gene: TRBJ1-1; d_gene: NA; CDR3nt: TGTGCCAGCAGTTACCGGGGGTCAGGGCCGAACACTGAAGCTTTCTTT; CDR3aa: CASSYRGSGPNTEAFF
v_gene: TRBV5-1; abundance: NA; j_gene: TRBJ1-6; d_gene: NA; CDR3nt: TGCGCCAGCAGCTTGGGCCACAGGGACGGCCGCGCTTCACCCCTCCACTTT; CDR3aa: CASSLGHRDGRASPLHF
v_gene: TRBV28; abundance: NA; j_gene: TRBJ1-4; d_gene: NA; CDR3nt: TGTGCCAGCACCCCGGGGAGCCGTAATGAAAAACTGTTTTTT; CDR3aa: CASTPGSRNEKLFF
v_gene: TRBV28; abundance: NA; j_gene: TRBJ2-7; d_gene: TRBD1; CDR3nt: TGTGCCAGCAGGAAGACAGGGGGCGCCTACGAGCAGTACTTC; CDR3aa: CASRKTGGAYEQYF
v_gene: TRBV29-1; abundance: NA; j_gene: TRBJ2-7; d_gene: NA; CDR3nt: TGCAGCGTTGAAGGCAGGGATGGTCGCGAGCAGTACTTC; CDR3aa: CSVEGRDGREQYF
v_gene: TRBV30; abundance: NA; j_gene: TRBJ1-2; d_gene: NA; CDR3nt: TGTGCCTGGATGTGGGTTGGGTATGGCTACACCTTC; CDR3aa: CAWMWVGYGYTF
v_gene: TRBV5-4; abundance: NA; j_gene: TRBJ2-5; d_gene: NA; CDR3nt: TGTGCCAGCAGCTTCAGTGAGACCCAGTACTTC; CDR3aa: CASSFSETQYF
v_gene: TRBV18; abundance: large; j_gene: TRBJ2-5; d_gene: NA; CDR3nt: TGTGCCAGCTCTAGCGGTGAGACCCAGTACTTC; CDR3aa: CASSSGETQYF
v_gene: TRBV5-1; abundance: NA; j_gene: TRBJ2-7; d_gene: NA; CDR3nt: TGCGCCAGCAGCTTGGGGGGAGGTACGTACGAGCAGTACTTC; CDR3aa: CASSLGGGTYEQYF
v_gene: TRBV4-3; abundance: NA; j_gene: TRBJ2-7; d_gene: TRBD2; CDR3nt: TGCGCCAGCAGCCAAGACCTTGAGCGGGGTTACGAGCAGTACTTC; CDR3aa: CASSQDLERGYEQYF